In its sample, the clone carrying this T cell receptor beta chain was seen many times. Its antigen remains unknown. The data derive from a study of neurological immune-mediated disorders. General observations from the study: Sharing of CDR3 amino acid sequences among expanded clones across subjects was absent, suggesting private repertoires in all groups.

This CDR3 spans 14 amino acids. CDR1 DFQATT and CDR2 SNEGSKA come from the germline V gene (reference sequence). V was cut by 6 bases and J by 9 bases, with 24 bases left in between. TCRdb re-called the 5' RACE reads through MiXCR, storing one row per CDR3 protein. This table has 45,000 to 50,000 distinct CDR3 sequences, roughly 3.2% appearing once. Input material: PBMCs. The rearrangement uses TRBV20-1 and TRBJ2-7; perhaps TRBD2 as D (6 bases). The TCR comes from a woman in her 50s with multiple sclerosis. CDR3 in DNA: TGCAGTGCCAGGAGGGGAAACCCGGTCCCCAGGCAGTACTTC. Translation: CSARRGNPVPRQYF.